This T cell receptor (beta chain) was recovered during a study of blood T cell repertoires in COVID-19. As for the study in general: Sample material is recorded as cDNA or gDNA derived from T cells, B-cell-depleted T cells, or PBMCs.

Germline CDR1 and CDR2: SGHRS and YFSETQ. The CDR3 has 15 amino acids. Trimming at V came to 5 bases and at J to 1 base, leaving 7 bases not matched to a gene. Under the authors' procedure: The authors estimated nucleated cell counts from reference gene primer amplification. Some clones are missing from TCRdb's copy, which holds only in-frame ones; the method was immunoSEQ multiplex PCR. That table furnishes V, J and clone size, whereas the DNA furnished D and trimming. The table has around 120,000 clones, 90% seen once. The receptor comes from a man aged 50 or older with active COVID-19. V is TRBV5-1 and J is TRBJ1-2, with 8 nucleotides matching TRBD1. The source material was peripheral blood. CDR3 nucleotides: TGCGCCAGCAGTCCGACAGGGGACGGTAACTATGGCTACACCTTC. Protein: CASSPTGDGNYGYTF.